This T cell receptor beta chain was observed in a study of blood T cells in healthy people across ages. Study outcomes and limitations: With age, beta diversity per million T cells declined roughly linearly, significantly by 40 to 50.

Regarding this clonotype: Its target is unknown.

Donors ranged from about 6 to 90 years old and were healthy Caucasians in Russia. A minimum of 6 micrograms of total RNA was extracted per sample. Germline V CDR1 and CDR2: MNHEY, SMNVEV (reference sequence). The CDR3 covers 16 residues. V shed 5 bases, J shed 13 bases, and the junction held 16 bases outside the gene matches. Sample-barcoded 5' priming and a J-beta primer mix drove a second PCR of roughly 6 to 12 cycles. Each cDNA molecule received a tag from a template-switch adaptor that had 12 random nucleotides. TCRdb analysed the 5' RACE reads with MiXCR anew, one entry per CDR3 protein. Here the sample spans about 810,000 distinct CDR3 sequences, about 37% being singletons.

Specimen: blood. The chain couples TRBV27 to TRBJ2-1; TRBD1 aligns across 11 bases. This clonotype was sampled from a man younger than 30 in good health. CDR3 sequence: CASSPRTGGIGETQFF. CDR3 sequence (DNA): TGTGCCAGCAGTCCTAGGACAGGGGGCATTGGGGAGACCCAGTTCTTC.